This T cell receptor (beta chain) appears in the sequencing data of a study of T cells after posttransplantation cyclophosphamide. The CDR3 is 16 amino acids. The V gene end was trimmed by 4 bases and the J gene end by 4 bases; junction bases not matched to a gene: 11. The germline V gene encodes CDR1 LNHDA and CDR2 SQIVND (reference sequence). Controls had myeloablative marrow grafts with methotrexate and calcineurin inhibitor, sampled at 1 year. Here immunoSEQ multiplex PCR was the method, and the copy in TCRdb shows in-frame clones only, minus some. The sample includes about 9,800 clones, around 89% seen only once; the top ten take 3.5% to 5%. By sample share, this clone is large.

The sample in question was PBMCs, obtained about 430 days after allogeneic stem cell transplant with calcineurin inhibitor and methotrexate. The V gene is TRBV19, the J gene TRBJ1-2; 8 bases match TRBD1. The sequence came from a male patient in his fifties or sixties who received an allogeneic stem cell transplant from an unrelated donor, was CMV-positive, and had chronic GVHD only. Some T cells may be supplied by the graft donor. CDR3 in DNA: TGTGCCAGTAGTACCGCCGAACAGGGGACAGGCTATGGCTACACCTTC. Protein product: CASSTAEQGTGYGYTF.